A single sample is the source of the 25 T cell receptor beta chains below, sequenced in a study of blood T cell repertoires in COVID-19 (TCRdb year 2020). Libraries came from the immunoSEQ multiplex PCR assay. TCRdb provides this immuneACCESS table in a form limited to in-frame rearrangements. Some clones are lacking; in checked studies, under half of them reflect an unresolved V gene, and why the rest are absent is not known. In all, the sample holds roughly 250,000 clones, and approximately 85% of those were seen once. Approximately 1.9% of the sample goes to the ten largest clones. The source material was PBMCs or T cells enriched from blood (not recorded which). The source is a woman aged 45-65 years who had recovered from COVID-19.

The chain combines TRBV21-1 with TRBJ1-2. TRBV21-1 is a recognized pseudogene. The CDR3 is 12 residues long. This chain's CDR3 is CASSKGRDGYTF. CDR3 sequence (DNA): TGTGCCAGCAGCAAAGGCCGAGATGGCTACACCTTC.

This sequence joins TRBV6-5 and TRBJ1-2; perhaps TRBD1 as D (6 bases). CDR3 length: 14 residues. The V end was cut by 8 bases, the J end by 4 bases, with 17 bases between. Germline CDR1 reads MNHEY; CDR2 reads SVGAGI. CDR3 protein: CASWSTGNSYGYTF. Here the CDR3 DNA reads TGTGCCAGCTGGTCGACAGGAAACTCCTATGGCTACACCTTC.

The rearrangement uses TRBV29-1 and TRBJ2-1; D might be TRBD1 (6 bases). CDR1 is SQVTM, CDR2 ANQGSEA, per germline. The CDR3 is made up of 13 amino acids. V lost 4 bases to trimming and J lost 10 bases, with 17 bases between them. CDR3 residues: CSVGGHLVVEQFF. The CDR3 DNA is TGCAGCGTTGGGGGACACCTCGTCGTGGAGCAGTTCTTC.

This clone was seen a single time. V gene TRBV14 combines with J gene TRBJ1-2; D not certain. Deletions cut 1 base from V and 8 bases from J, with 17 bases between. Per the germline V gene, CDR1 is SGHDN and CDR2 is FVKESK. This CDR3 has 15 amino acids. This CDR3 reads CASSQGGGPATGYTF. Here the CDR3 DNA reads TGTGCCAGCAGCCAAGGCGGAGGCCCCGCTACCGGCTACACCTTC.

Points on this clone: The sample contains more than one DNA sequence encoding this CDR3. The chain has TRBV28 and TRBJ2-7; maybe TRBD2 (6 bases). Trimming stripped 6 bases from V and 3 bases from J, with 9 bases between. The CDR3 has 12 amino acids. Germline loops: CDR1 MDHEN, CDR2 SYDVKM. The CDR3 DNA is TGTGCCAGCAGCCCCGGGGGCTACGAGCAGTACTTC. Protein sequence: CASSPGGYEQYF.

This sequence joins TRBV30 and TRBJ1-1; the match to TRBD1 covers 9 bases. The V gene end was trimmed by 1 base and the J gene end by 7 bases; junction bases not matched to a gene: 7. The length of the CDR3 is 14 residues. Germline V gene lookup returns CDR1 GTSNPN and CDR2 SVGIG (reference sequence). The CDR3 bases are TGTGCCTGGAGTGCGCGGACAGGGGCTGATGAAGCTTTCTTT. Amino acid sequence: CAWSARTGADEAFF.

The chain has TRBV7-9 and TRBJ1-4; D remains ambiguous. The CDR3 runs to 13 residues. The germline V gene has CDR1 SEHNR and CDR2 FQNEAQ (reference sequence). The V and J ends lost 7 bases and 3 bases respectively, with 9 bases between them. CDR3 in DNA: TGTGCCAGCAAGAGGTCGGCTAATGAAAAACTGTTTTTT. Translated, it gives CASKRSANEKLFF.

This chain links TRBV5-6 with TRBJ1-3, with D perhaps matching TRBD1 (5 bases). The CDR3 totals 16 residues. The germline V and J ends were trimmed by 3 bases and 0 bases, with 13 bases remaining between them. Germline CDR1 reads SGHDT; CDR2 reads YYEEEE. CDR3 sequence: CASSYAGGDSGNTIYF. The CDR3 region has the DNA TGTGCCAGCAGCTATGCGGGGGGGGACTCTGGAAACACCATATATTTT.

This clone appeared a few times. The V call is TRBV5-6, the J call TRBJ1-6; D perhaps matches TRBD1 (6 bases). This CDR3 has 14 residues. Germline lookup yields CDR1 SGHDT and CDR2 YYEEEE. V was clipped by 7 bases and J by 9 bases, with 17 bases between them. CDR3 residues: CASSGGQRSSPLHF. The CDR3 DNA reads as TGTGCCAGCTCCGGGGGGCAGAGGAGTTCACCCCTCCACTTT.

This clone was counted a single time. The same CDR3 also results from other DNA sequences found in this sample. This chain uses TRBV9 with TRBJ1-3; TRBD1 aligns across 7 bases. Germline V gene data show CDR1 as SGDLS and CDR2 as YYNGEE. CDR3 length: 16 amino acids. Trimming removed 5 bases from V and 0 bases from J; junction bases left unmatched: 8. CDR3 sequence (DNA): TGTGCCAGCAGTCCAAGACAGGGAAGCTCTGGAAACACCATATATTTT. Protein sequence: CASSPRQGSSGNTIYF.

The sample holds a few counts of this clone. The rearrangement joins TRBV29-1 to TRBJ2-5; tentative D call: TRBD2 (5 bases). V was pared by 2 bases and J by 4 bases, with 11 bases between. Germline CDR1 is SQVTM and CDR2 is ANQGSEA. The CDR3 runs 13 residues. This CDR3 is CSVEPRERETQYF. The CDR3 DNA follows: TGCAGCGTTGAACCCCGGGAACGAGAGACCCAGTACTTC.

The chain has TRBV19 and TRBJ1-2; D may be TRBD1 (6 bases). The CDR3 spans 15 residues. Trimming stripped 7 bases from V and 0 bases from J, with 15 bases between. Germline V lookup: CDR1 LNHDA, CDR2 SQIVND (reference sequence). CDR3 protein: CASNKLTGSNYGYTF. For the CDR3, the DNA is TGTGCCAGTAACAAACTAACAGGGTCTAACTATGGCTACACCTTC. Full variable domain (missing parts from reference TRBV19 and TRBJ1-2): DGGITQSPKYLFRKEGQNVTLSCEQNLNHDAMYWYRQDPGQGLRLIYYSQIVNDFQKGDIAEGYSVSREKKESFPLTVTSAQKNPTAFYLCASNKLTGSNYGYTFGSGTRLTVV.

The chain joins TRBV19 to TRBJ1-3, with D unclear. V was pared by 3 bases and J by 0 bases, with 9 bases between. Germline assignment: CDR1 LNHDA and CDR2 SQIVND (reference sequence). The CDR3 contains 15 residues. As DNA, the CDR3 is TGTGCCAGTAGTATGCGAGGGAACTCTGGAAACACCATATATTTT. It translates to CASSMRGNSGNTIYF.

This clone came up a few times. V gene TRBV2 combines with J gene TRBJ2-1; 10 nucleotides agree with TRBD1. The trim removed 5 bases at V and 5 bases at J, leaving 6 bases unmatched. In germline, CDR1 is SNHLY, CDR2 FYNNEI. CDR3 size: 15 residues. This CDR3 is CASSLRQGANNEQFF. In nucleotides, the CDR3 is TGTGCCAGCAGTTTAAGACAGGGGGCAAACAATGAGCAGTTCTTC.

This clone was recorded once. CDR3 in DNA: TGCACCAGCAGCCCCCCACTAGCGGGAGTTTGGTATGGGTCCTACGAGCAGTACTTC. Amino acids: CTSSPPLAGVWYGSYEQYF. The rearrangement uses TRBV1 and TRBJ2-7; the table assigns TRBD2, which was not confirmed against the DNA. TRBV1 is termed a pseudogene. The CDR3 is 19 amino acids.

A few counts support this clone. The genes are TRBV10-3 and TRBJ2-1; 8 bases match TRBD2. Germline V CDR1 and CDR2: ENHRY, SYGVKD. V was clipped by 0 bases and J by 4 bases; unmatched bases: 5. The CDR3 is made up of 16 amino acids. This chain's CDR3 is CAISESTAGVYNEQFF. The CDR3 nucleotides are TGTGCCATCAGTGAGTCAACAGCGGGAGTGTACAATGAGCAGTTCTTC.

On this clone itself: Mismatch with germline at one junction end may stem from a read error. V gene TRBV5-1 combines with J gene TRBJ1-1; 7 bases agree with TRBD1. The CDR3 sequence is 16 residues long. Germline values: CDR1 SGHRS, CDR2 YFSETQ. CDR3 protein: CASSLAGQVVNTVAFF. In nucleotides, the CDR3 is TGCGCCAGCAGCTTGGCCGGACAGGTGGTGAACACTGTAGCTTTCTTT.

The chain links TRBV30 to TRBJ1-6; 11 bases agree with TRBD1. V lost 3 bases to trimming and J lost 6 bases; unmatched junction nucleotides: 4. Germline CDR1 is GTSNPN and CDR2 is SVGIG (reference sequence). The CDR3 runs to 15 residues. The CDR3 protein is CAWSGGTGGNSPLHF. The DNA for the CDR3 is TGTGCCTGGAGCGGTGGGACAGGGGGTAATTCACCCCTCCACTTT.

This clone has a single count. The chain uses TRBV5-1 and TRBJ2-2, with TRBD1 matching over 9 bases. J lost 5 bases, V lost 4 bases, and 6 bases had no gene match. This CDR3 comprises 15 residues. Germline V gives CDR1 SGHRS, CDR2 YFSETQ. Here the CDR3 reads CASSTPGTGTGELFF. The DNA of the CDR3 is TGCGCCAGCAGCACGCCCGGGACAGGGACCGGGGAGCTGTTTTTT.

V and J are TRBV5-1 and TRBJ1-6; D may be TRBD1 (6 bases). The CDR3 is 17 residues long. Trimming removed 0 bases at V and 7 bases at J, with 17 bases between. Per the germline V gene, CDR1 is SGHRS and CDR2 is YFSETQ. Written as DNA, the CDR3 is TGCGCCAGCAGCTTGGCCCTTAGCGAGACAGGCAATTCACCCCTCCACTTT. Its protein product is CASSLALSETGNSPLHF.

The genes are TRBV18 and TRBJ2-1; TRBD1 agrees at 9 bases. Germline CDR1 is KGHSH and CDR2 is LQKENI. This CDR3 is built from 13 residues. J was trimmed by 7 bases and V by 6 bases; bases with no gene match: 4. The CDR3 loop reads CASSTDRGNEQFF. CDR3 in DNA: TGTGCCAGCTCGACGGACAGGGGTAATGAGCAGTTCTTC. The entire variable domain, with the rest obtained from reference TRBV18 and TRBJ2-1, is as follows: NAGVMQNPRHLVRRRGQEARLRCSPMKGHSHVYWYRQLPEEGLKFMVYLQKENIIDESGMPKERFSAEFPKEGPSILRIQQVVRGDSAAYFCASSTDRGNEQFFGPGTRLTVL.

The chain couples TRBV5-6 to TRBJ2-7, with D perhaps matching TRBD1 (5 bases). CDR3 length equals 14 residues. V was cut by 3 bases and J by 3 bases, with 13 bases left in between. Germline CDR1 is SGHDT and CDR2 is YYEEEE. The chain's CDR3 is CASSSWTSNYEQYF. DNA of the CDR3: TGTGCCAGCAGCTCATGGACATCCAACTACGAGCAGTACTTC. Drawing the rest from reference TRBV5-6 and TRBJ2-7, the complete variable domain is DAGVTQSPTHLIKTRGQQVTLRCSPKSGHDTVSWYQQALGQGPQFIFQYYEEEERQRGNFPDRFSGHQFPNYSSELNVNALLLGDSALYLCASSSWTSNYEQYFGPGTRLTVT.

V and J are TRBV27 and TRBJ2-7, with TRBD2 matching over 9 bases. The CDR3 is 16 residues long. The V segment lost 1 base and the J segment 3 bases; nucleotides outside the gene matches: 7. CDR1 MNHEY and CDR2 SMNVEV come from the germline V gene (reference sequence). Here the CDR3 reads CASSLLVAGVYYEQYF. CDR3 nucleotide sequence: TGTGCCAGCAGTTTATTAGTAGCGGGAGTCTACTACGAGCAGTACTTC.

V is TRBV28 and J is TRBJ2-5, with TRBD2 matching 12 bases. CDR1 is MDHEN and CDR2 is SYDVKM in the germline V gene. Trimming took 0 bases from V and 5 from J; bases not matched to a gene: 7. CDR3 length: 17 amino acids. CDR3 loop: CASSLWASGRAGETQYF. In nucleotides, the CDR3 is TGTGCCAGCAGTTTATGGGCTAGCGGGAGGGCCGGGGAGACCCAGTACTTC. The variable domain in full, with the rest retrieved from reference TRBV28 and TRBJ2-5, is DVKVTQSSRYLVKRTGEKVFLECVQDMDHENMFWYRQDPGLGLRLIYFSYDVKMKEKGDIPEGYSVSREKKERFSLILESASTNQTSMYLCASSLWASGRAGETQYFGPGTRLLVL.

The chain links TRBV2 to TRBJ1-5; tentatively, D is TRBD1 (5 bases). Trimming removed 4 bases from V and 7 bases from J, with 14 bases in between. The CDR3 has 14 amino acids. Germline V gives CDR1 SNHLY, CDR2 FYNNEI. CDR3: CASSGSGGAQPQHF. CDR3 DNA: TGTGCCAGCAGTGGGTCAGGTGGGGCACAGCCCCAGCATTTT.